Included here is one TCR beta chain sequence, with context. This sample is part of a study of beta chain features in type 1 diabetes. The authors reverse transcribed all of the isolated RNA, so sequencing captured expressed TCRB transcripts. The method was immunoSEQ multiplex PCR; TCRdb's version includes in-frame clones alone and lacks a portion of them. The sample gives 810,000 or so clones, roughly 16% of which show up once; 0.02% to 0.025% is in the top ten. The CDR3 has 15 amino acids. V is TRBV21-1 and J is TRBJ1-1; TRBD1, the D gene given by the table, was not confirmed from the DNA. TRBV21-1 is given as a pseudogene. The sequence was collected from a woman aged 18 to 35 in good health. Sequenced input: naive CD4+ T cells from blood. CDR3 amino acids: CASSKGGQFRTEAFF. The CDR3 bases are TGTGCCAGCAGCAAAGGAGGACAGTTTAGGACTGAAGCTTTCTTT.